The 14 T cell receptor beta chains below were found in one sample sequenced in a study of T-cell reconstitution after alpha-beta-depleted transplantation in children. The TCRbeta library incorporated unique molecular identifiers. MiXCR was run by TCRdb on the PCR reads, yielding one entry per CDR3 protein. The sample carries fewer than 750,000 distinct CDR3 sequences, 25% to 30% recorded once. The source material was PBMCs, sampled before TCRalphabeta/CD19-depleted stem cell transplant. These receptors all come from a boy younger than two with Wiskott-Aldrich syndrome, due to receive a stem cell transplant.

This chain uses TRBV5-1 with TRBJ2-7; the D gene is possibly TRBD1 (5 bases). This CDR3 is 15 amino acids long. V was clipped by 0 bases and J by 2 bases, with 12 bases between them. Per germline, CDR1 SGHRS and CDR2 YFSETQ. The CDR3 sequence: CASSLGQSNPYEQYF. The DNA for the CDR3 is TGCGCCAGCAGCTTGGGACAGTCGAACCCCTACGAGCAGTACTTC.

The rearrangement uses TRBV5-1 and TRBJ2-5; 7 positions match TRBD1. Germline V gene lookup returns CDR1 SGHRS and CDR2 YFSETQ. V shed 4 bases and J 1 base; nucleotides not matched to a gene: 7. The CDR3 extends over 15 amino acids. In DNA form, the CDR3 reads TGCGCCAGCAGCCATGGACAGGCGAGCCAAGAGACCCAGTACTTC. Translated: CASSHGQASQETQYF.

This clonotype was seen a single time. The CDR3 sequence: CWGTKQETQYF. The CDR3, as DNA: TGCTGGGGGACGAAGCAAGAGACCCAGTACTTC. The gene calls are TRBV23-1 and TRBJ2-5, with D possibly called TRBD1 or TRBD2 (5 bases each). TRBV23-1 is identified as an open reading frame with a role that is uncertain. This CDR3 contains 11 residues.

In its sample, this clonotype was seen a few times. This sequence joins TRBV14 and TRBJ2-1; D is undetermined. The germline gives CDR1 SGHDN, CDR2 FVKESK. Trimming left V 1 base short and J 10 bases short, with 5 bases between. This CDR3 spans 11 amino acids. This chain's CDR3 is CASSQVREQFF. The DNA of the CDR3 is TGTGCCAGCAGCCAAGTACGGGAGCAGTTCTTC. The full variable domain, with the rest looked up from reference TRBV14 and TRBJ2-1, is EAGVTQFPSHSVIEKGQTVTLRCDPISGHDNLYWYRRVMGKEIKFLLHFVKESKQDESGMPNNRFLAERTGGTYSTLKVQPAELEDSGVYFCASSQVREQFFGPGTRLTVL.

The chain joins TRBV6-5 to TRBJ2-1; perhaps TRBD2 as D (5 bases). Germline CDR1 and CDR2: MNHEY and SVGAGI. The CDR3 sequence is 14 residues long. Trimming pared 0 bases from V and 8 bases from J, leaving 11 bases between. The CDR3 loop is CASSYSVRRHEQFF. As DNA, the CDR3 is TGTGCCAGCAGTTACTCGGTTAGGAGGCATGAGCAGTTCTTC.

This clonotype was seen only a few times. This rearrangement joins TRBV4-2 to TRBJ2-1; TRBD1 might be the D (6 bases). Looked up from germline, CDR1 is LGHNA and CDR2 is YNFKEQ. CDR3 size: 14 residues. Trimming shortened V by 0 bases and J by 12 bases, and 15 bases separated the two germline ends. The CDR3 DNA follows: TGTGCCAGCAGCCAAGACCCGGACAGTATTTGGCAGTTCTTC. Residues: CASSQDPDSIWQFF.

The V gene is TRBV10-3, the J gene TRBJ2-3; the match to TRBD1 covers 12 bases. V lost 6 bases, J lost 2 bases, and 15 bases stayed unmatched. CDR1 and CDR2 from the germline V gene are ENHRY and SYGVKD. The CDR3 spans 19 residues. The CDR3, as DNA: TGTGCCATCAGAAAACAAGGGACAGGGGGCGCCGCGGCCACAGATACGCAGTATTTT. This encodes CAIRKQGTGGAAATDTQYF.

The sample holds a few counts of this clonotype. This chain uses TRBV7-2 with TRBJ2-1; D uncertain. Between the trimmed V and J ends, which lost 6 bases and 3 bases, there was a span of 9 bases. Germline V CDR1 and CDR2: SGHTA, FQGNSA. The CDR3 has 13 residues. In DNA form, the CDR3 reads TGTGCCAGCAGTTCAATCGTCTACAATGAGCAGTTCTTC. Translated, it gives CASSSIVYNEQFF. Looking up the rest from reference TRBV7-2 and TRBJ2-1 gives the full variable domain: GAGVSQSPSNKVTEKGKDVELRCDPISGHTALYWYRQSLGQGLEFLIYFQGNSAPDKSGLPSDRFSAERTGGSVSTLTIQRTQQEDSAVYLCASSSIVYNEQFFGPGTRLTVL.

This clonotype has more than one count but fewer than ten. The chain is built from TRBV29-1 and TRBJ2-1; 8 bases fit TRBD2. V lost 6 bases to trimming and J lost 6 bases; unmatched junction nucleotides: 7. Germline V lookup: CDR1 SQVTM, CDR2 ANQGSEA. The CDR3 spans 13 residues. CDR3 amino acids: CSVSGRFGNEQFF. The CDR3 region has the DNA TGCAGCGTGAGCGGGAGATTCGGCAATGAGCAGTTCTTC.

CDR3: CASSLRGAGEQFF. DNA of the CDR3: TGTGCCAGCAGTCTTCGGGGGGCTGGAGAGCAGTTCTTC. The chain combines TRBV12-3 or TRBV12-4 with TRBJ2-1; maybe TRBD2 (7 bases). CDR3 size: 13 residues. V gave up 5 bases and J gave up 10 bases, with 15 bases separating them.

In its sample, this clonotype was seen a few times. The CDR3 region is CASSHRITSGPHLEQYF. The CDR3 DNA follows: TGTGCCAGCAGCCACCGCATTACTAGCGGGCCGCATCTCGAGCAGTACTTC. This rearrangement joins TRBV12-3 or TRBV12-4 to TRBJ2-7; 9 bases are shared with TRBD2. J was trimmed by 6 bases and V by 6 bases; bases with no gene match: 18. This CDR3 is built from 17 residues.

The genes are TRBV27 and TRBJ2-7; D call uncertain. The CDR3 is made up of 13 amino acids. Germline V gives CDR1 MNHEY, CDR2 SMNVEV (reference sequence). Trimming left V 11 bases short and J 0 bases short, with 14 bases between. CDR3 in DNA: TGTGCCGCGAGGAGTTTGAGCTCCTACGAGCAGTACTTC. Amino acid sequence: CAARSLSSYEQYF.

In this sample, this clonotype turned up a few times. The chain employs TRBV20-1 and TRBJ2-3; TRBD2 aligns across 13 bases. CDR1 DFQATT and CDR2 SNEGSKA come from the germline V gene (reference sequence). CDR3 length equals 14 residues. V gave up 5 bases and J gave up 2 bases; unmatched junction bases: 1. DNA of the CDR3: TGCAGTGCTGGGACTAGCGGGATCACAGATACGCAGTATTTT. This encodes CSAGTSGITDTQYF.

This chain uses TRBV28 with TRBJ1-5, with D uncertain. Germline CDR1 and CDR2: MDHEN and SYDVKM. V was shortened by 8 bases and J by 6 bases, with 11 bases between the two germline ends. This CDR3 has 12 amino acids. The DNA of the CDR3 is TGTGCCAGCGGCCGATGGCGTCAGCCCCAGCATTTT. It codes for CASGRWRQPQHF. Looking up the rest from reference TRBV28 and TRBJ1-5 gives the full variable domain: DVKVTQSSRYLVKRTGEKVFLECVQDMDHENMFWYRQDPGLGLRLIYFSYDVKMKEKGDIPEGYSVSREKKERFSLILESASTNQTSMYLCASGRWRQPQHFGDGTRLSIL.